These 20 T cell receptor beta chains share one sample of origin, sequenced in a study of metastatic and nonmetastatic thyroid tumors. Prior to thyroid surgery, none of the patients had received any treatment. Using MiXCR, TCRdb re-called clones from the PCR reads. The sample yields some 16,000 clones, 9.5% to 15% seen once. Sequenced sample: blood. Receptors originate from a female donor with papillary thyroid cancer or a benign thyroid nodule (not recorded which). Some clones in this sample may be carry-over from other donors' samples.

This clone has only a few counts. The chain couples TRBV24-1 to TRBJ2-3; D remains unclear. The J call may be faulty, since TRBJ1-5 better matches the DNA end. CDR1 KGHDR and CDR2 SFDVKD come from the germline V gene. This CDR3 comprises 15 residues. The CDR3 region is CATSVLLKGTDTQHF. Written as DNA, the CDR3 is TGTGCCACCAGTGTCCTTCTCAAAGGCACAGATACGCAGCATTTT.

Regarding this clone: A single base separates this from a much larger clone, so it may be a read error. The conserved final phenylalanine or tryptophan is absent from the CDR3, which likely points to a read error. J is TRBJ2-7 and V is TRBV20-1; D is ambiguous. Germline V gene sequence: CDR1 DFQATT, CDR2 SNEGSKA (reference sequence). The CDR3 has 13 residues. Trimming cost V 3 bases and J 0 bases, with 9 bases left between them. CDR3 nucleotide sequence: TGCAGTGCTAGGGGGATGAGCTCCTACGAGCAGTACTCC. It encodes CSARGMSSYEQYS.

This clone has ten or more counts. The gene calls are TRBV19 and TRBJ2-4; 10 nucleotides match TRBD1. J lost 2 bases, V lost 0 bases, and 4 bases had no gene match. Germline-derived CDR1 and CDR2 are LNHDA and SQIVND (reference sequence). There are 17 residues in the CDR3. CDR3 in amino acids: CASSIDPGQGTKNIQYF. CDR3 sequence (DNA): TGTGCCAGTAGTATAGACCCGGGACAGGGGACCAAAAACATTCAGTACTTC.

This clone was seen repeatedly, ten times or more. The chain is built from TRBV30 and TRBJ1-3; D is possibly TRBD1 (6 bases). Per germline, CDR1 GTSNPN and CDR2 SVGIG (reference sequence). V shed 2 bases and J shed 4 bases, with 15 bases lying between them. The length of the CDR3 is 15 residues. CDR3 nucleotides: TGTGCCTGGAGTCATACACAGGGCCCAGGAAACACCATATATTTT. Translated, it gives CAWSHTQGPGNTIYF.

This rearrangement joins TRBV6-2 or TRBV6-3 to TRBJ1-2, with D perhaps matching TRBD1 (5 bases). The germline CDR1 and CDR2 sequences are MNHEY and SVGEGT. The V and J ends lost 2 bases and 7 bases respectively, with 14 bases between them. The CDR3 consists of 14 residues. In DNA, the CDR3 is TGTGCCAGCAGTTACCCCTCGGGACTCGTTGGCTACACCTTC. It codes for CASSYPSGLVGYTF.

The rearrangement links TRBV28 to TRBJ1-2, with a possible D match to TRBD1 (5 bases). V lost 3 bases and J lost 5, with 19 bases in between. In germline, CDR1 is MDHEN, CDR2 SYDVKM. The CDR3 runs to 16 residues. The CDR3 nucleotides read TGTGCCAGCAGTTTTCCGGGCCGGGCGAGGGGATATGGCTACACCTTC. Translated, it gives CASSFPGRARGYGYTF.

The J gene is TRBJ1-2, the V gene TRBV19, with a weak D call TRBD1 (6 bases). Trimming removed 10 bases at V and 4 bases at J, with 25 bases between. CDR1 LNHDA and CDR2 SQIVND come from the germline V gene (reference sequence). CDR3 length: 16 amino acids. The CDR3 region has the DNA TGTGCCACCGAACCTCCCTCACAGGGCCCGTCCTATGGCTACACCTTC. It encodes CATEPPSQGPSYGYTF. Variable domain in full (rest from reference TRBV19 and TRBJ1-2): DGGITQSPKYLFRKEGQNVTLSCEQNLNHDAMYWYRQDPGQGLRLIYYSQIVNDFQKGDIAEGYSVSREKKESFPLTVTSAQKNPTAFYLCATEPPSQGPSYGYTFGSGTRLTVV.

This clone was detected only a few times. The genes are TRBV12-3 or TRBV12-4 and TRBJ2-2; 8 bases are shared with TRBD1. This CDR3 contains 15 residues. J was trimmed by 2 bases and V by 3 bases; bases with no gene match: 2. The CDR3 DNA reads TGTGCCAGCAGTTTTCAGGGGGCCAACACCGGGGAGCTGTTTTTT. Translated, it gives CASSFQGANTGELFF.

The rearrangement links TRBV6-1 to TRBJ1-5; D call uncertain. The CDR3 is 12 residues long. Per the germline V gene, CDR1 is MNHNS and CDR2 is SASEGT. V was pared by 3 bases and J by 7 bases, with 7 bases between. For the CDR3, the DNA is TGTGCCAGCAGTGACCCTTCACAGCCCCAGCATTTT. Translation: CASSDPSQPQHF.

On this clone itself: Being one base from a much bigger clone, this may be a read error. The chain is built from TRBV7-3 and TRBJ1-1; D unclear. Germline V lookup: CDR1 SGHTA, CDR2 FQGTGA. The CDR3 totals 15 residues. The CDR3 nucleotides read TGTGTCAGCGTCACGGCCATAGATATGAACACTGAAGCTTTCTTT. Its translation is CVSVTAIDMNTEAFF.

This clone occurred many times. The gene calls are TRBV5-1 and TRBJ1-5, with D possibly being TRBD1 (5 bases). The V gene's germline CDR1 is SGHRS and CDR2 YFSETQ. The CDR3 covers 15 residues. V gave up 0 bases and J gave up 6 bases, with 13 bases separating them. CDR3: CASSLADSTAQPQHF. The CDR3 DNA reads TGCGCCAGCAGCTTGGCCGATTCGACAGCTCAGCCCCAGCATTTT. Filled out from reference TRBV5-1 and TRBJ1-5, the complete variable domain reads KAGVTQTPRYLIKTRGQQVTLSCSPISGHRSVSWYQQTPGQGLQFLFEYFSETQRNKGNFPGRFSGRQFSNSRSEMNVSTLELGDSALYLCASSLADSTAQPQHFGDGTRLSIL.

This clone is labeled as medium-sized. The chain uses TRBV6-2 or TRBV6-3 and TRBJ2-7; TRBD1 aligns across 9 bases. The germline CDR1 and CDR2 sequences are MNHEY and SVGEGT. The V segment lost 6 bases and the J segment 5 bases; nucleotides outside the gene matches: 11. CDR3 size: 15 residues. The CDR3 region is CASRVPGQGNDEQYF. As DNA, the CDR3 is TGTGCCAGCAGGGTTCCGGGACAGGGTAACGACGAGCAGTACTTC.

This clone has at least ten counts. V gene TRBV5-4 combines with J gene TRBJ1-2; no firm D call. CDR1 and CDR2 (germline): SGHNT, YYREEE (reference sequence). The CDR3 is 13 residues long. V lost 6 bases to trimming and J lost 4 bases, with 13 bases between them. CDR3 amino acids: CASTDTTGYGYTF. The CDR3, as DNA: TGTGCCAGCACCGACACGACCGGCTATGGCTACACCTTC. Supplemented by reference TRBV5-4 and TRBJ1-2, the full variable domain reads ETGVTQSPTHLIKTRGQQVTLRCSSQSGHNTVSWYQQALGQGPQFIFQYYREEENGRGNFPPRFSGLQFPNYSSELNVNALELDDSALYLCASTDTTGYGYTFGSGTRLTVV.

Ten or more counts support this clone. At one of its ends the junction is not consistent with the germline gene, which may arise from a read error. The chain carries TRBV30 and TRBJ1-3; D not certain. CDR3 length: 13 amino acids. Germline-derived CDR1 and CDR2 are GTSNPN and SVGIG (reference sequence). DNA of the CDR3: TGTGCCTGGAGTGTGCAGCCGGCTTTTCCCATATACTTT. It is translated as CAWSVQPAFPIYF.

Remarks on this clone: The germline gene is not matched at one end of the junction; a read error may be the cause. This chain links TRBV11-2 with TRBJ1-1, with D unresolved. Germline CDR1 is SGHAT and CDR2 is FQNNGV. The CDR3 contains 14 residues. Here the CDR3 reads CASSLALENTEASF. In DNA form, the CDR3 reads TGTGCCAGCAGCTTAGCCCTAGAGAACACTGAAGCTTCCTTT.

In its sample, this clone was seen many times. V is TRBV7-8 and J is TRBJ2-7; D is ambiguous. CDR1 and CDR2 from the germline V gene are SGHVS and FQNEAQ. Between the trimmed V and J ends, which lost 5 bases and 5 bases, there was a span of 19 bases. The CDR3 spans 15 residues. The CDR3 nucleotides are TGTGCCAGCAGCAAAGGGAACCCGAAGCTCGACGAGCAGTACTTC. Translated, it gives CASSKGNPKLDEQYF. Full variable domain (rest looked up from reference TRBV7-8 and TRBJ2-7): GAGVSQSPRYKVAKRGQDVALRCDPISGHVSLFWYQQALGQGPEFLTYFQNEAQLDKSGLPSDRFFAERPEGSVSTLKIQRTQQEDSAVYLCASSKGNPKLDEQYFGPGTRLTVT.

This clone is medium-sized in the sample. This chain joins TRBV27 and TRBJ1-2, with 10 positions matching TRBD1. Losses at the gene ends were 5 bases for V and 7 bases for J; bases not matched to a gene: 10. The CDR3 totals 15 residues. The germline V gene encodes CDR1 MNHEY and CDR2 SMNVEV (reference sequence). CDR3 residues: CASSLNRDRGTGYTF. The CDR3 bases are TGTGCCAGCAGTCTGAACCGGGACAGGGGAACTGGCTACACCTTC.

This clone was found once. V usage is TRBV20-1 and J usage is TRBJ1-3, with TRBD1 matching 10 bases. The CDR3 totals 18 residues. The J segment lost 0 bases and the V segment lost 3 bases, leaving 11 bases of the junction unmatched. Looked up from germline, CDR1 is DFQATT and CDR2 is SNEGSKA (reference sequence). The CDR3 nucleotides are TGCAGTGCTAGTAGCCGGGACAGGGGAAGGAGCTCTGGAAACACCATATATTTT. Protein product: CSASSRDRGRSSGNTIYF.

This clone was seen once. It is likely a read error, because the conserved phenylalanine at the end of the CDR3 is missing. Because the CDR3's place on the DNA is in doubt, the DNA is left out and the CDR3 is given as listed by TCRdb. The rearrangement links TRBV7-2 to TRBJ2-2; the table calls TRBD2, which could not be checked here. Germline-derived CDR1 and CDR2 are SGHTA and FQGNSA. The CDR3 totals 9 residues, both ends included. This CDR3 is CASSFGTSG.

This clone was seen at least ten times. The CDR3 loop reads CASSLKTGGYGYTF. CDR3 DNA sequence: TGTGCCAGCAGCTTAAAAACAGGGGGCTATGGCTACACCTTC. V and J are TRBV7-2 and TRBJ1-2; 8 bases fit TRBD1. The CDR3 has 14 amino acids. Unmatched junction bases numbered 3, after V lost 2 bases and J lost 4 bases. Germline-derived CDR1 and CDR2 are SGHTA and FQGNSA.